These 26 T cell receptor beta chains were sequenced from one sample in a study of T-cell reconstitution after alpha-beta-depleted transplantation in children. Unique molecular identifiers were incorporated into the prepared TCRbeta library. Each CDR3 protein gets one entry after TCRdb re-called the PCR reads with MiXCR. Among roughly 200,000 distinct CDR3 sequences, about 7% were seen once, and the ten largest hold 5.5%. The sequencing here drew on PBMCs, taken before TCRalphabeta/CD19-depleted stem cell transplant. These receptors all come from a boy between 2 and 10 years old with acute lymphoblastic leukemia, due to receive a stem cell transplant.

This clonotype was seen ten or more times. The rearrangement joins TRBV6-2 or TRBV6-3 to TRBJ2-7; D call uncertain. Germline V gene lookup returns CDR1 MNHEY and CDR2 SVGEGT. This CDR3 spans 13 amino acids. Trimming pared 6 bases from V and 2 bases from J, leaving 11 bases between. The chain's CDR3 is CASRITATYEQYF. In DNA form, the CDR3 reads TGTGCCAGCAGGATTACAGCTACCTACGAGCAGTACTTC.

This clonotype was observed a handful of times. The chain is built from TRBV9 and TRBJ1-2; unclear D gene. Germline-derived CDR1 and CDR2 are SGDLS and YYNGEE. V gave up 3 bases and J gave up 5 bases, with 17 bases separating them. The length of the CDR3 is 15 residues. CDR3 in DNA: TGTGCCAGCAGCGGAAGTAGAGAGCGACTTTATGGCTACACCTTC. Translation: CASSGSRERLYGYTF.

This sequence joins TRBV29-1 and TRBJ1-4; TRBD1 is a possible D gene (5 bases). CDR3 length: 14 residues. Trimming took off 7 bases at V and 5 bases at J, with 17 bases between the two ends. Germline CDR1 SQVTM, CDR2 ANQGSEA. CDR3 loop: CSALIAGGNEKLFF. The CDR3 DNA reads as TGCAGCGCGCTAATAGCCGGGGGAAATGAAAAACTGTTTTTT.

This clonotype has at least ten counts. The chain joins TRBV6-5 to TRBJ2-7; no reliable D call. Germline lookup yields CDR1 MNHEY and CDR2 SVGAGI. With 0 bases removed from V and 3 bases from J, the gap between germline ends came to 6 bases. The CDR3 extends over 13 amino acids. The CDR3 nucleotides read TGTGCCAGCAGTTACTCGGGCGTCTACGAGCAGTACTTC. This gives the protein CASSYSGVYEQYF.

This clonotype has a count of ten or more. The rearrangement links TRBV28 to TRBJ2-3, with 9 bases fitting TRBD2. J was trimmed by 2 bases and V by 8 bases; bases with no gene match: 5. CDR1 is MDHEN and CDR2 is SYDVKM in the germline V gene. The CDR3 length is 14 residues. CDR3 amino acids: CASRTSADTDTQYF. CDR3 sequence (DNA): TGTGCCAGCCGGACTAGCGCAGACACAGATACGCAGTATTTT.

The V gene is TRBV7-2, the J gene TRBJ1-1; D not resolved. CDR1 and CDR2 (germline): SGHTA, FQGNSA. V was shortened by 8 bases and J by 4 bases, with 14 bases between the two germline ends. There are 13 residues in the CDR3. The CDR3 nucleotides are TGTGCCAGCTTAGATGAATGGCTCACTGAAGCTTTCTTT. It encodes CASLDEWLTEAFF.

Many counts were recorded for this clonotype. V is TRBV5-5 and J is TRBJ1-1; D ambiguous. Germline V lookup: CDR1 SGHKS, CDR2 YYEKEE (reference sequence). There are 11 residues in the CDR3. The V end lost 6 bases, the J end lost 5 bases, and 8 bases lay between the germline ends. The CDR3 spells CASTIETEAFF. The CDR3 nucleotides are TGTGCCAGCACCATTGAGACTGAAGCTTTCTTT.

At least ten counts were recorded for this clonotype. The CDR3 nucleotides read TGCAGTGCTAGAGAGACGCCACTTAGGGATGAGCAGTTCTTC. Its translation: CSARETPLRDEQFF. The chain links TRBV20-1 to TRBJ2-1; unclear D gene. CDR1 is DFQATT and CDR2 is SNEGSKA in the germline V gene (reference sequence). V shed 0 bases and J shed 8 bases, with 14 bases lying between them. CDR3 length equals 14 residues.

This clonotype was found many times. V gene TRBV27 combines with J gene TRBJ2-7, with D perhaps matching TRBD1 (5 bases). Germline CDR1 and CDR2: MNHEY and SMNVEV (reference sequence). The CDR3 has 15 residues. The V and J ends lost 9 bases and 4 bases respectively, with 22 bases between them. The chain's CDR3 is CASAGYGNIGYEQYF. The CDR3 DNA reads as TGTGCCAGTGCAGGGTATGGTAATATCGGGTACGAGCAGTACTTC.

This clonotype was detected ten times or more. J is TRBJ1-2 and V is TRBV11-2; TRBD1 might be the D (5 bases). The CDR3 contains 13 residues. Germline V gene data show CDR1 as SGHAT and CDR2 as FQNNGV. Trimming left V 8 bases short and J 2 bases short, with 12 bases between. In nucleotides, the CDR3 is TGTGCCAGCTCCCTAGGGGCGAACTATGGCTACACCTTC. It is translated as CASSLGANYGYTF.

This clonotype was found many times. This chain links TRBV12-3 or TRBV12-4 with TRBJ2-1, with TRBD2 matching over 9 bases. With 7 bases clipped from V and 6 bases from J, the junction kept 10 bases outside the gene matches. The CDR3 runs 15 residues. The chain's CDR3 is CASTRRASGVNEQFF. In DNA form, the CDR3 reads TGTGCCAGCACCAGAAGGGCTAGCGGGGTCAATGAGCAGTTCTTC.

The chain joins TRBV3-1 to TRBJ1-1; D call uncertain. CDR3 length: 14 residues. CDR1 and CDR2 (germline): LGHDT, YNNKEL (reference sequence). V was clipped by 3 bases and J by 1 base, with 9 bases between them. CDR3 sequence reads: CASSQKGANTEAFF. Here the CDR3 DNA reads TGTGCCAGCAGCCAGAAGGGCGCGAACACTGAAGCTTTCTTT.

V gene TRBV4-2 combines with J gene TRBJ2-1; 7 bases are a match to TRBD2. Germline-derived CDR1 and CDR2 are LGHNA and YNFKEQ. With 0 bases clipped from V and 4 bases from J, the junction kept 6 bases outside the gene matches. There are 16 residues in the CDR3. CDR3 DNA: TGTGCCAGCAGCCAAGATTGGGGGGGTTCATACAATGAGCAGTTCTTC. Translation: CASSQDWGGSYNEQFF.

The chain is built from TRBV29-1 and TRBJ1-1; D call uncertain. The ends were cut back, 7 bases at V and 6 bases at J, with 18 bases in the middle. The length of the CDR3 is 13 residues. CDR1 and CDR2 (germline): SQVTM, ANQGSEA. Written as DNA, the CDR3 is TGCAGCGAAACGACGCCACCGTACCCTGAAGCTTTCTTT. Residues: CSETTPPYPEAFF.

This clonotype was observed many times. This rearrangement joins TRBV5-1 to TRBJ2-1; 15 bases are a match to TRBD2. The CDR3 consists of 16 residues. J gave up 8 bases and V 4 bases, and 7 bases lay outside the gene matches. CDR1 is SGHRS, CDR2 YFSETQ, per germline. The CDR3 protein is CASSPRGLAGGYEQFF. The CDR3 coding sequence is TGCGCCAGCAGCCCTCGCGGACTAGCGGGAGGGTATGAGCAGTTCTTC.

The table lists this clonotype with many counts. This chain's CDR3 is CSVENRDDYGYTF. CDR3 sequence (DNA): TGCAGCGTTGAAAACAGGGACGACTATGGCTACACCTTC. The rearrangement links TRBV29-1 to TRBJ1-2, with D tentatively TRBD1 (6 bases). The length of the CDR3 is 13 residues. Germline CDR1 reads SQVTM; CDR2 reads ANQGSEA. The V gene lost 2 bases and the J gene lost 3 bases, with 10 bases spanning the gap.

The table lists this clonotype with many counts. V usage is TRBV7-2 and J usage is TRBJ1-5; 7 bases are a match to TRBD1. The CDR3 extends over 14 amino acids. Germline trimming cut 5 bases from V and 0 bases from J; bases unmatched to any gene: 1. Germline values: CDR1 SGHTA, CDR2 FQGNSA. CDR3 loop: CASSRDSSNQPQHF. The CDR3 DNA follows: TGTGCCAGCAGCCGGGACAGTAGCAATCAGCCCCAGCATTTT.

The chain uses TRBV11-2 and TRBJ2-1; D uncertain. The length of the CDR3 is 11 residues. V was pared by 1 base and J by 13 bases, with 8 bases between. Germline loops: CDR1 SGHAT, CDR2 FQNNGV. CDR3 amino acids: CASSLGTHQFF. CDR3 in DNA: TGTGCCAGCAGCTTAGGGACCCACCAGTTCTTC.

This chain uses TRBV20-1 with TRBJ2-7, with D possibly TRBD2 on 6 matching bases. Trimming shortened V by 0 bases and J by 5 bases, and 17 bases separated the two germline ends. CDR3 length: 15 residues. CDR1 and CDR2 (germline): DFQATT, SNEGSKA (reference sequence). The CDR3, as DNA: TGCAGTGCTAGAGATCCCCGGGGCCGCGGGGACGAGCAGTACTTC. It encodes CSARDPRGRGDEQYF.

The sample holds a few counts of this clonotype. The chain joins TRBV7-2 to TRBJ2-3, with D unclear. From germline, CDR1 is SGHTA and CDR2 FQGNSA. The CDR3 sequence is 13 residues long. V was pared by 0 bases and J by 7 bases, with 8 bases between. CDR3 residues: CASSLARSNTQYF. The CDR3, as DNA: TGTGCCAGCAGCTTAGCTCGTTCGAATACGCAGTATTTT. Drawing the rest from reference TRBV7-2 and TRBJ2-3, the complete variable domain is GAGVSQSPSNKVTEKGKDVELRCDPISGHTALYWYRQSLGQGLEFLIYFQGNSAPDKSGLPSDRFSAERTGGSVSTLTIQRTQQEDSAVYLCASSLARSNTQYFGPGTRLTVL.

There are many counts of this clonotype. The genes are TRBV7-9 and TRBJ1-5; D unclear. Trimming removed 5 bases from V and 11 bases from J, with 13 bases in between. This CDR3 region has 12 residues. CDR1 is SEHNR, CDR2 FQNEAQ, per germline (reference sequence). Here the CDR3 DNA reads TGTGCCAGCAGCCTTGGGGTGGGTGCCCAGCATTTT. Translation: CASSLGVGAQHF.

At least ten counts were recorded for this clonotype. This chain connects TRBV3-1 to TRBJ2-4; tentative D call: TRBD2 (6 bases). This CDR3 region has 13 residues. V shed 0 bases and J shed 10 bases, with 10 bases lying between them. Germline V lookup: CDR1 LGHDT, CDR2 YNNKEL (reference sequence). CDR3 amino acids: CASSQDRGRIQYF. The CDR3 bases are TGTGCCAGCAGCCAAGATCGGGGGAGGATTCAGTACTTC.

J is TRBJ2-7 and V is TRBV18; perhaps TRBD2 as D (5 bases). This CDR3 is built from 14 residues. The V gene's germline CDR1 is KGHSH and CDR2 LQKENI. V lost 1 base and J lost 0, with 7 bases in between. CDR3 in DNA: TGTGCCAGCTCACCACAGCGGAGCTCCTACGAGCAGTACTTC. It is translated as CASSPQRSSYEQYF.

The V call is TRBV2, the J call TRBJ2-2, with no clear D. The CDR3 sequence is 14 residues long. Trimming removed 2 bases at V and 1 base at J, with 5 bases between. Germline CDR1 is SNHLY and CDR2 is FYNNEI. CDR3 DNA: TGTGCCAGCAGTGAATTTGGGAACACCGGGGAGCTGTTTTTT. This translates into CASSEFGNTGELFF.

The chain has TRBV11-2 and TRBJ2-1; no clear D gene. This CDR3 comprises 12 residues. Germline V gene sequence: CDR1 SGHAT, CDR2 FQNNGV. Trimming took 1 base from V and 10 from J, leaving 8 bases between them. The CDR3 region is CASSLAQREQFF. The DNA of the CDR3 is TGTGCCAGCAGCTTAGCACAGAGAGAGCAGTTCTTC. The full variable domain, in which reference TRBV11-2 and TRBJ2-1 provide the parts outside the CDR3, is EAGVAQSPRYKIIEKRQSVAFWCNPISGHATLYWYQQILGQGPKLLIQFQNNGVVDDSQLPKDRFSAERLKGVDSTLKIQPAKLEDSAVYLCASSLAQREQFFGPGTRLTVL.

The chain combines TRBV3-1 with TRBJ1-2; 8 bases match TRBD1. The length of the CDR3 is 13 residues. Germline CDR1 and CDR2: LGHDT and YNNKEL (reference sequence). The junction had 6 bases not matched to a gene; V was cut back by 4 bases and J by 8 bases. The CDR3 DNA is TGTGCCAGCAGCCGCCAGGGACAGGACGGCTACACCTTC. This gives the protein CASSRQGQDGYTF.